A selection of T cell receptor beta chains follows, all from one sample in a study of OX40 agonist ivuxolimab in advanced cancers. The assay was immunoSEQ multiplex PCR, and TCRdb's table has in-frame clones only and misses some. The sample holds roughly 65,000 clones, over 80% seen once. Material: CD4+ or CD8+ T cells sorted from blood, obtained in a trial of the OX40 agonist ivuxolimab. The receptors were gathered from an adult with an advanced solid tumor such as melanoma, head and neck, liver or kidney cancer. Both conserved end residues are part of each CDR3. A D gene is named only where the DNA matches it firmly. Not every row has a clone size; where given, it reads once, few, many or a size class.

clone_size	v_call	j_call	d_call	cdr3_aa	cdr3_nt
few	TRBV19	TRBJ2-1	TRBD2	CASRSGAGGTLSKTQFF	TGTGCCAGTAGGTCTGGAGCGGGAGGGACCCTTAGTAAAACGCAGTTCTTC
once	TRBV6-5	TRBJ1-2	TRBD1	CASSYSGTGAVSYTF	TGTGCCAGCAGTTATTCCGGGACAGGCGCTGTCAGCTACACCTTC
NA	TRBV14	TRBJ2-5	NA	CASSQAPSWETQYF	TGTGCCAGCAGCCAAGCCCCCTCCTGGGAGACCCAGTACTTC
NA	TRBV7-8	TRBJ2-4	NA	CASSPGWGGKNIQYF	TGTGCCAGCAGTCCGGGGTGGGGTGGCAAAAACATTCAGTACTTC
NA	TRBV27	TRBJ1-4	TRBD1	CASGTGDEKLFF	TGTGCCTCCGGGACAGGGGATGAAAAACTGTTTTTT
NA	TRBV28	TRBJ1-5	TRBD1	CASSRPYMDREGNQPQHF	TGTGCCAGCAGTCGCCCTTACATGGACAGGGAAGGCAATCAGCCCCAGCATTTT
NA	TRBV4-1	TRBJ1-2	TRBD1	CASSLQGADYGYTF	TGCGCCAGCAGCCTTCAGGGGGCTGACTATGGCTACACCTTC
NA	TRBV27	TRBJ1-4	TRBD1	CASSPGQENNEKLFF	TGTGCCAGCAGTCCGGGACAGGAAAATAATGAAAAACTGTTTTTT
NA	TRBV28	TRBJ1-1	NA	CASSGRMGADAVEAFF	TGTGCCAGCAGTGGGAGGATGGGGGCGGACGCCGTTGAAGCTTTCTTT
NA	TRBV28	TRBJ1-1	NA	CASGMDPNTEAFF	TGTGCCAGCGGGATGGATCCGAACACTGAAGCTTTCTTT
NA	TRBV7-9	TRBJ2-1	NA	CASSLPHHLGREQFF	TGTGCCAGCAGCTTACCCCACCACCTTGGCAGGGAGCAGTTCTTC
few	TRBV7-3	TRBJ2-2	TRBD2	CASRLTSGEYTGELFF	TGTGCCAGTCGTCTTACTAGCGGGGAGTACACCGGGGAGCTGTTTTTT
NA	TRBV6-1	TRBJ2-7	NA	CASSEERGGWEQYF	TGTGCCAGCAGTGAAGAAAGAGGGGGGTGGGAACAGTACTTC
NA	TRBV30	TRBJ1-1	NA	CAWSVGTPGTEAFF	TGTGCCTGGAGTGTAGGAACCCCAGGGACTGAAGCTTTCTTT
NA	TRBV2	TRBJ1-4	TRBD1	CASSRGQANEKLFF	TGTGCCAGCAGCAGGGGACAGGCTAATGAAAAACTGTTTTTT
NA	TRBV5-8	TRBJ2-1	TRBD2	CASSLILAGGPNNEQFF	TGTGCCAGCAGCTTAATCCTAGCGGGAGGGCCGAACAATGAGCAGTTCTTC
NA	TRBV28	TRBJ1-5	NA	CASSDNQPQHF	TGTGCCAGCAGCGACAATCAGCCCCAGCATTTT
NA	TRBV6-1	TRBJ1-5	NA	CASMGYSNQPQHF	TGTGCCAGCATGGGTTATAGCAATCAGCCCCAGCATTTT
NA	TRBV15	TRBJ2-3	TRBD1	CATSSFGGTGWTDTQYF	TGTGCCACCAGCAGCTTTGGAGGGACAGGGTGGACAGATACGCAGTATTTT
few	TRBV7-9	TRBJ1-5	NA	CASSFLDQPQHF	TGTGCCAGCAGCTTTTTAGACCAGCCCCAGCATTTT
once	TRBV5-6	TRBJ2-7	TRBD1	CASSAPGQGDEQYF	TGTGCCAGCAGCGCGCCGGGACAGGGGGACGAGCAGTACTTC
NA	TRBV6-1	TRBJ1-6	NA	CASVPSAADNSPLHF	TGTGCCAGCGTCCCGTCGGCAGCTGATAATTCACCCCTCCACTTT
NA	TRBV19	TRBJ2-7	TRBD1	CASSIRGQEIYEQYF	TGTGCCAGTAGTATAAGGGGACAGGAGATCTACGAGCAGTACTTC
NA	TRBV5-8	TRBJ1-5	NA	CASSQGQITQPQHF	TGTGCCAGCAGCCAAGGACAGATTACTCAGCCCCAGCATTTT
NA	TRBV7-6	TRBJ2-1	NA	CASSLEGSYNEQFF	TGTGCCAGCAGCTTAGAAGGCTCCTACAATGAGCAGTTCTTC
NA	TRBV6-5	TRBJ1-3	NA	CASSTGGPGNTIYF	TGTGCCAGCTCAACCGGGGGGCCTGGAAACACCATATATTTT
NA	TRBV15	TRBJ2-5	NA	CATTRGSETQYF	TGTGCCACCACCCGCGGCTCGGAGACCCAGTACTTC
NA	TRBV9	TRBJ2-5	TRBD2	CASSVQAGEETQYF	TGTGCCAGCAGCGTACAGGCGGGAGAAGAGACCCAGTACTTC
NA	TRBV5-1	TRBJ1-5	NA	CASSLNGDNQPQHF	TGCGCCAGCAGCTTGAACGGAGACAATCAGCCCCAGCATTTT
NA	TRBV19	TRBJ2-7	NA	CASSTRVLEGDEQYF	TGTGCCAGTAGTACACGAGTCCTCGAGGGGGATGAGCAGTACTTC
NA	TRBV28	TRBJ1-4	TRBD1	CASTDRDEKLFF	TGTGCCAGCACCGACAGGGATGAAAAACTGTTTTTT
NA	TRBV19	TRBJ2-5	NA	CASSTLGDYTGETQYF	TGTGCCAGTAGTACACTGGGAGACTATACCGGCGAGACCCAGTACTTC
NA	TRBV7-2	TRBJ2-4	NA	CASSLDLLGRYIQYF	TGTGCCAGCAGCTTAGACCTCTTGGGGCGCTACATTCAGTACTTC
NA	TRBV4-3	TRBJ2-7	NA	CASSQDSGLAEQYF	TGCGCCAGCAGCCAAGATTCAGGGTTGGCCGAGCAGTACTTC
NA	TRBV7-9	TRBJ2-7	NA	CASSPEAQYEQYF	TGTGCCAGCAGCCCGGAGGCCCAATACGAGCAGTACTTC
NA	TRBV7-9	TRBJ2-7	TRBD2	CASSPADGRSYEQYF	TGTGCCAGCAGCCCGGCTGACGGGAGGTCCTACGAGCAGTACTTC
once	TRBV11-2	TRBJ1-2	NA	CASTEGGLDYGYTF	TGTGCCAGCACTGAGGGGGGGCTGGACTATGGCTACACCTTC
NA	TRBV7-6	TRBJ2-7	TRBD1	CASSLGQDSYEQYF	TGTGCCAGCAGCTTGGGACAGGACTCCTACGAGCAGTACTTC
NA	TRBV27	TRBJ2-7	TRBD1	CASSYKTGGNEQYF	TGTGCCAGCAGTTATAAGACAGGGGGCAACGAGCAGTACTTC
few	TRBV7-9	TRBJ2-7	TRBD2	CASSPGLAGYEQYF	TGTGCCAGCAGCCCGGGACTAGCGGGCTACGAGCAGTACTTC
NA	TRBV10-3	TRBJ2-5	NA	CAISGGDSEETQYF	TGTGCCATCAGTGGGGGGGACAGTGAGGAGACCCAGTACTTC
NA	TRBV2	TRBJ1-1	NA	CATPPTGNEAFF	TGTGCCACTCCCCCAACGGGAAACGAAGCTTTCTTT
NA	TRBV7-2	TRBJ2-2	TRBD2	CASSPTSGVNTGELFF	TGTGCCAGCAGCCCGACTAGCGGGGTGAACACCGGGGAGCTGTTTTTT
NA	TRBV5-1	TRBJ1-5	NA	CASSLGGDQPQHF	TGCGCCAGCAGCTTAGGGGGGGATCAGCCCCAGCATTTT
few	TRBV21-1	TRBJ2-4	NA	CASTPTLAKNIQYF	TGTGCCAGCACCCCAACCCTAGCCAAAAACATTCAGTACTTC
NA	TRBV6-1	TRBJ1-1	TRBD1	CATQPGGYTEAFF	TGTGCCACCCAACCAGGGGGCTACACTGAAGCTTTCTTT
NA	TRBV6-5	TRBJ2-7	NA	CASSLGHSYEQYF	TGTGCCAGCAGTTTGGGGCACTCCTACGAGCAGTACTTC
NA	TRBV12-5	TRBJ2-5	NA	CASGLALEETQYF	TGTGCTAGTGGTTTGGCCCTGGAAGAGACCCAGTACTTC
NA	TRBV11-3	TRBJ2-1	NA	CASSLWTINTLGPYNEQFF	TGTGCCAGCAGCTTATGGACTATAAACACTTTGGGCCCCTACAATGAGCAGTTCTTC
NA	TRBV27	TRBJ2-1	TRBD2	CASASGRSDGRVDEQFF	TGTGCCAGCGCATCGGGGAGATCAGACGGGAGGGTTGATGAGCAGTTCTTC
once	TRBV28	TRBJ2-6	TRBD1	CASSQGGLSGANVLTF	TGTGCCAGTTCACAGGGGGGCCTCTCTGGGGCCAACGTCCTGACTTTC
NA	TRBV27	TRBJ2-5	NA	CASSLGQTKETQYF	TGTGCCAGCAGTTTAGGACAGACCAAAGAGACCCAGTACTTC
NA	TRBV28	TRBJ1-4	NA	CASSLGVEKLFF	TGTGCCAGCAGTTTAGGGGTCGAAAAACTGTTTTTT
NA	TRBV4-2	TRBJ2-1	TRBD2	CASSRLAGDYEQFF	TGTGCCAGCAGCAGACTAGCGGGAGACTATGAGCAGTTCTTC
NA	TRBV2	TRBJ2-6	NA	CASRGPTGAHLSGANVLTF	TGTGCCAGCAGGGGTCCGACAGGAGCACATCTCTCTGGGGCCAACGTCCTGACTTTC
NA	TRBV28	TRBJ2-2	NA	CASNVGGGSTGELFF	TGTGCCAGCAATGTAGGGGGAGGGTCCACCGGGGAGCTGTTTTTT
NA	TRBV2	TRBJ2-2	NA	CASRGGQITGELFF	TGTGCCAGCAGGGGGGGACAGATCACCGGGGAGCTGTTTTTT
NA	TRBV2	TRBJ2-4	NA	CASSEGDLAKNIQYF	TGTGCCAGCAGTGAGGGGGACCTAGCCAAAAACATTCAGTACTTC
once	TRBV7-2	TRBJ2-3	NA	CASSLGAPGAGKDTQYF	TGTGCCAGCAGCTTAGGTGCGCCAGGGGCAGGTAAAGATACGCAGTATTTT
NA	TRBV28	TRBJ1-5	TRBD1	CASSLRTGTYQPQHF	TGTGCCAGCAGTTTACGGACAGGGACGTATCAGCCCCAGCATTTT